The rows below give T cell receptor beta chains drawn from one sample of a study of blood T cell repertoires in COVID-19. Profiled with immunoSEQ multiplex PCR; TCRdb holds only in-frame clones, not every one. The sample yields 60,000 to 85,000 clones, just over 85% seen once. Material for sequencing was peripheral blood. Receptors originate from a woman of 80 years or more with active or convalescent COVID-19. The CDR3 runs from the conserved cysteine through the conserved F or W. The D gene is left open where the match is weak. Clone size is shown for a subset of rows, as once, few, many or a class of expanded clone.

TGTGCCAGCAGCGTGACTGATTATTCACCCCTCCACTTT | CASSVTDYSPLHF | - | 13 | TRBJ1-6 | TRBV9 | -
TGTGCCAGCAGAGGACTAGCGGGAGCCTTTGGCGAGCAGTACTTC | CASRGLAGAFGEQYF | TRBD2 | 15 | TRBJ2-7 | TRBV2 | -
TGCAGCGTGGCCGGGACAGGGAAGGGAAACACCATATATTTT | CSVAGTGKGNTIYF | TRBD1 | 14 | TRBJ1-3 | TRBV29-1 | -
TGTGCCAGCAGCCCCCCCGGGGAGCGGGGAGTGCAGTACTTC | CASSPPGERGVQYF | TRBD2 | 14 | TRBJ2-7 | TRBV11-3 | -
TGTGCCAGCTCACCCGCTAGGGGGCGCAGCTATGGCTACACCTTC | CASSPARGRSYGYTF | TRBD1 | 15 | TRBJ1-2 | TRBV18 | -
TGCAGCCTTTCGTTGGGGGGTAGGGACACTGAAGCTTTCTTT | CSLSLGGRDTEAFF | - | 14 | TRBJ1-1 | TRBV29-1 | -
TGTGCCAGTAGCTGGGACAGGGGATTCAATCAGCCCCAGCATTTT | CASSWDRGFNQPQHF | TRBD1 | 15 | TRBJ1-5 | TRBV19 | few
TGTGCCATCGGGGCTGTCCAAGAGACCCAGTACTTC | CAIGAVQETQYF | - | 12 | TRBJ2-5 | TRBV10-3 | -
TGTGCCAGCAGTTGGACAGGGGTAGACGAAAAACTGTTTTTT | CASSWTGVDEKLFF | TRBD1 | 14 | TRBJ1-4 | TRBV27 | -
TGTGCCAGTAGTATTGCGGGGACTCCCTCCTACGAGCAGTACTTC | CASSIAGTPSYEQYF | - | 15 | TRBJ2-7 | TRBV19 | -
TGCGCCAGCAGCCAAGATCTGGGTGCGGGAGAGGGGGCCGGGGAGCTGTTTTTT | CASSQDLGAGEGAGELFF | - | 18 | TRBJ2-2 | TRBV4-3 | few
TGTGCCAGCAGCTTAGCTGAAAGCGGGCACACAGATACGCAGTATTTT | CASSLAESGHTDTQYF | - | 16 | TRBJ2-3 | TRBV7-2 | -
TGCGCCAGCAGCTCCCTAGCGGGACAGGGGGTCTATGGCTACACCTTC | CASSSLAGQGVYGYTF | TRBD1 | 16 | TRBJ1-2 | TRBV5-1 | -
TGTGCCAGCAGCTTAGCGGGGAGCTCCTACAATGAGCAGTTCTTC | CASSLAGSSYNEQFF | - | 15 | TRBJ2-1 | TRBV7-9 | -
TGTGCCAGCAGTGAAGCGAAGGGCCTAGCGGGGAAGGCTGACGAGCAGTACTTC | CASSEAKGLAGKADEQYF | TRBD2 | 18 | TRBJ2-7 | TRBV2 | -
TGTGCCAGCAGCTTACGTCGTGGTGACGGAGGGACCCAGTACTTC | CASSLRRGDGGTQYF | - | 15 | TRBJ2-5 | TRBV7-9 | -
TGTGCCAGCAGCGTAGCATTAGCGGGGGAGTTTCCCTACGAGCAGTACTTC | CASSVALAGEFPYEQYF | TRBD2 | 17 | TRBJ2-7 | TRBV9 | -
TGTGCCAGCAGCCACGTCTCGGGGGGCCCCGGCTACACCTTC | CASSHVSGGPGYTF | - | 14 | TRBJ1-2 | TRBV4-2 | -
TGTGCCAGCTCAAAAGGGCAGGGTCCCCATCAGCCCCAGCATTTT | CASSKGQGPHQPQHF | - | 15 | TRBJ1-5 | TRBV18 | few
TGTGCCAGCAGCCCAGCCCCCCGGGACACTGAAGCTTTCTTT | CASSPAPRDTEAFF | - | 14 | TRBJ1-1 | TRBV9 | -
TGTGCCAGCAGCTTGCGGGGGCAGTCGAATGAAAAACTGTTTTTT | CASSLRGQSNEKLFF | - | 15 | TRBJ1-4 | TRBV11-2 | -
TGCAGCGTTGTACCGCAGGGGGGCACTGAAGCTTTCTTT | CSVVPQGGTEAFF | TRBD1 | 13 | TRBJ1-1 | TRBV29-1 | -
TGTGCCAGCAGTTACCAACGACAGGGCAACGAGCAGTACTTC | CASSYQRQGNEQYF | TRBD1 | 14 | TRBJ2-7 | TRBV6-5 | -
TGTGCCAGCAGCCAAGCGGACAGGGGCGAGCAGTACTTC | CASSQADRGEQYF | TRBD1 | 13 | TRBJ2-7 | TRBV14 | -
TGTGCCAGCAGCGTAGTGCCAGACTTGTGGAACACCGGGGAGCTGTTTTTT | CASSVVPDLWNTGELFF | - | 17 | TRBJ2-2 | TRBV9 | -
TGTGCCAGCAGCTCCCCGGGACAGGCCCCCTACGAGCAGTACTTC | CASSSPGQAPYEQYF | TRBD1 | 15 | TRBJ2-7 | TRBV5-4 | -
TGCGCCAGCAGCTTGGATGGACAGGGGACGTTTGGCTACACCTTC | CASSLDGQGTFGYTF | TRBD1 | 15 | TRBJ1-2 | TRBV5-1 | -
TGTGCCAGCAGCGCTCTCGGACTAGCGGGGGCCTACGAGCAGTACTTC | CASSALGLAGAYEQYF | TRBD2 | 16 | TRBJ2-7 | TRBV5-4 | -
TGTGCCAGCTCCTTATCGGGGATCTATGGCTACACCTTC | CASSLSGIYGYTF | - | 13 | TRBJ1-2 | TRBV27 | -
TGTGCCAGCTCACGAAAGAGACTAGCGGGAGGGTTAGATACGCAGTATTTT | CASSRKRLAGGLDTQYF | TRBD2 | 17 | TRBJ2-3 | TRBV18 | -
TGTGCCACCAGCCGGACGAGGGACACCTACAATGAGCAGTTCTTC | CATSRTRDTYNEQFF | - | 15 | TRBJ2-1 | TRBV15 | -
TGTGCCATCAGTGAGTCGCTGGGACAGGGTCCCCATGGCTACACCTTC | CAISESLGQGPHGYTF | TRBD1 | 16 | TRBJ1-2 | TRBV10-3 | -
TGTGCCAGCAGCTTAGATCGGGGGGGGCTGTGCGAGACCCAGTACTTC | CASSLDRGGLCETQYF | TRBD2 | 16 | TRBJ2-5 | TRBV7-9 | once
TGTGCCAGCAGCTTGGGACAGTATAATTCACCCCTCCACTTT | CASSLGQYNSPLHF | - | 14 | TRBJ1-6 | TRBV5-4 | -
TGTGCCAGCAGCACTCAAACCAGGGGGAACACTGAAGCTTTCTTT | CASSTQTRGNTEAFF | - | 15 | TRBJ1-1 | TRBV5-6 | -
TGTGCCAGCAGTCGCCCTATCAATGAGCAGTTCTTC | CASSRPINEQFF | - | 12 | TRBJ2-1 | TRBV2 | -
TGTGCCAGCAGTGCGATCAGTACTAGCGGGAGGGCAATAGATACGCAGTATTTT | CASSAISTSGRAIDTQYF | TRBD2 | 18 | TRBJ2-3 | TRBV6-4 | -
TGCGCCAGTGACCTGGAACCTCGAGTAGCGGCTATCACAGATACGCAGTATTTT | CASDLEPRVAAITDTQYF | - | 18 | TRBJ2-3 | TRBV5-1 | -
TGTGCCAGTAGGCGGGACAGCTATGGCTACACCTTC | CASRRDSYGYTF | TRBD1 | 12 | TRBJ1-2 | TRBV19 | -
TGTGCCAGCAGTTATCCAACCGGGACAGGTGAAACTAATGAAAAACTGTTTTTT | CASSYPTGTGETNEKLFF | TRBD1 | 18 | TRBJ1-4 | TRBV6-2/TRBV6-3 | -
TGCAGCGTGGCGACCGGGACTTACCCCTACGAGCAGTACTTC | CSVATGTYPYEQYF | - | 14 | TRBJ2-7 | TRBV29-1 | -
TGTGCCAGCAGCTTAGACCCACTAGCGGGAGGGAACACCGGGGAGCTGTTTTTT | CASSLDPLAGGNTGELFF | TRBD2 | 18 | TRBJ2-2 | TRBV7-2 | -
TGCGCCAGCAGCTTGGCCGACGGAGGGGAGCAGTACTTC | CASSLADGGEQYF | - | 13 | TRBJ2-7 | TRBV5-1 | -
TGTGCCAGCAGCCCTACTACAGGCTATGGCTACACCTTC | CASSPTTGYGYTF | - | 13 | TRBJ1-2 | TRBV7-9 | once
TGTGCCAGCAGCTTATCCCCTAGCCTCTACGAGCAGTACTTC | CASSLSPSLYEQYF | - | 14 | TRBJ2-7 | TRBV7-8 | -
TGTGCCAGCAGCTTAAGACAGGGACCAGGCGAGCAGTACTTC | CASSLRQGPGEQYF | TRBD1 | 14 | TRBJ2-7 | TRBV7-2 | -
TGTGCCAGCACCCCAGTTCAGGGAAGCTATGGCTACACCTTC | CASTPVQGSYGYTF | - | 14 | TRBJ1-2 | TRBV6-6 | -
TGTGCCAGCAGCCCTCGGACTAGCGGGATTGATACGCAGTATTTT | CASSPRTSGIDTQYF | TRBD2 | 15 | TRBJ2-3 | TRBV7-9 | -
TGTGCCAGCAGTCGGGGAGGCGAAAATGAAGCTTTCTTT | CASSRGGENEAFF | - | 13 | TRBJ1-1 | TRBV5-4 | -
TGTGCCAGCAGCTTAATCTACACGCAGTATTTT | CASSLIYTQYF | - | 11 | TRBJ2-3 | TRBV11-2 | -
TGCGCCAGCAGCCGCCAGACTGGAAACACCATATATTTT | CASSRQTGNTIYF | - | 13 | TRBJ1-3 | TRBV4-3 | few